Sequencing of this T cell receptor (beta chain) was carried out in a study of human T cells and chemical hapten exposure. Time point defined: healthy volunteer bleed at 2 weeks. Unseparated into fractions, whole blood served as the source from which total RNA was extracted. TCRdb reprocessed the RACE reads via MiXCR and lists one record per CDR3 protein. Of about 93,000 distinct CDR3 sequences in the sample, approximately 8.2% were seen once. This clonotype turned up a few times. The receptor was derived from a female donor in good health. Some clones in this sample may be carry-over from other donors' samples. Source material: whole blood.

CDR3 loop: CASSMSAGGYEQYF. The CDR3 nucleotides are TGTGCCAGTAGTATGTCTGCGGGAGGCTACGAGCAGTACTTC. This chain connects TRBV19 to TRBJ2-7, with TRBD2 matching 8 bases. The V gene's germline CDR1 is LNHDA and CDR2 SQIVND (reference sequence). There are 14 residues in the CDR3. After removal of 3 bases from V and 3 bases from J, the junction contained 4 bases not matched to a gene.